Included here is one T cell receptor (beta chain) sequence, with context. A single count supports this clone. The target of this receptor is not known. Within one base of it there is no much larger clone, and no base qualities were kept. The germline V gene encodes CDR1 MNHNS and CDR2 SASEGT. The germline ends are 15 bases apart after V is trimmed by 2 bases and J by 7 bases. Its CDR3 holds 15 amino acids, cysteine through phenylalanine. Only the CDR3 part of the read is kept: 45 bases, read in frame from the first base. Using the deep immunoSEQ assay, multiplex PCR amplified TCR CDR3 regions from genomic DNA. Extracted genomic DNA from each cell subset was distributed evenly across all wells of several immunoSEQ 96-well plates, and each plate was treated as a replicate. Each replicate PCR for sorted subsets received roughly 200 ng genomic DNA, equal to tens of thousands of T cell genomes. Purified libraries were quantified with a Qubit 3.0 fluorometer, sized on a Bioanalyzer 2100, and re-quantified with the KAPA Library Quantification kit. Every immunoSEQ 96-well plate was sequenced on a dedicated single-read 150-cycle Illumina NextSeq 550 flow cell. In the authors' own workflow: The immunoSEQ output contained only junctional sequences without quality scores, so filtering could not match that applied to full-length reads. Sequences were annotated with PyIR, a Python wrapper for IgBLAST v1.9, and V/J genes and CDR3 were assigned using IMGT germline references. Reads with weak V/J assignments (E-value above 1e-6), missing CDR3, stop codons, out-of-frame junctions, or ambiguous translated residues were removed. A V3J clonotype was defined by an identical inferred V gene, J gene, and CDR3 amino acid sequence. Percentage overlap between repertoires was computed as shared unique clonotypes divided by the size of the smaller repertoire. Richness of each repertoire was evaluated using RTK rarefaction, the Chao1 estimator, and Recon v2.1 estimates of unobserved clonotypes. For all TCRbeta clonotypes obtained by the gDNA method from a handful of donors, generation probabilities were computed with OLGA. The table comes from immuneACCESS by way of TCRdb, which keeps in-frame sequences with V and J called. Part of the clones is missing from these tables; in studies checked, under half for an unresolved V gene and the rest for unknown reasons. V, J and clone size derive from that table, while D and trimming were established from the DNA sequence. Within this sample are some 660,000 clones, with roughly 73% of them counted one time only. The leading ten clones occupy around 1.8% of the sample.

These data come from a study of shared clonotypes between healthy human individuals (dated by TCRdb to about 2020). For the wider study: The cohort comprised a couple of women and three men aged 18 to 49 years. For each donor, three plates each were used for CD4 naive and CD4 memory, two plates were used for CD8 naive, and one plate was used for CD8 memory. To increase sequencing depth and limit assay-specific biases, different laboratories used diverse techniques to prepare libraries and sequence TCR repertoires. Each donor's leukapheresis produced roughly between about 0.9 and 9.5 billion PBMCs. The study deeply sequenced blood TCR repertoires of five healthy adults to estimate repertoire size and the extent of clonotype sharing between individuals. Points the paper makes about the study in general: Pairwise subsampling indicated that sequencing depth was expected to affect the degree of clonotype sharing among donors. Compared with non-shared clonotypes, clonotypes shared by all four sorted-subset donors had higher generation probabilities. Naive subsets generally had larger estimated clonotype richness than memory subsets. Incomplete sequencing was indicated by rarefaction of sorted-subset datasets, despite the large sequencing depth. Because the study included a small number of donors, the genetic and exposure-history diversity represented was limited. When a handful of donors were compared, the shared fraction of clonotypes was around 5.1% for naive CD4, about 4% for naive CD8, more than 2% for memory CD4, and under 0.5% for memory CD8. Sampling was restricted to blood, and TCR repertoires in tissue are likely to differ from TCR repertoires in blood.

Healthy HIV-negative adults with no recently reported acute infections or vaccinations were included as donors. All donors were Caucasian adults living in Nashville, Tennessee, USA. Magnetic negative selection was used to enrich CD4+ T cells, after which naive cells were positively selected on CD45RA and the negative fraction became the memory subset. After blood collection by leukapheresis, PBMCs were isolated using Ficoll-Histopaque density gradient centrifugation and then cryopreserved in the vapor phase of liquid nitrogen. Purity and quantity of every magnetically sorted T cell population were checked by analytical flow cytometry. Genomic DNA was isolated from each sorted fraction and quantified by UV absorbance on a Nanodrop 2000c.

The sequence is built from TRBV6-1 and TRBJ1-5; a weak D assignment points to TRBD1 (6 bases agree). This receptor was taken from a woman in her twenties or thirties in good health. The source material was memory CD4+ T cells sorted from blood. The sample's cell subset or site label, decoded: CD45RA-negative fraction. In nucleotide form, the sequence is TGTGCCAGCAGTGAATCCATTCAGGGGTTCCAGCCCCAGCATTTT. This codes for CASSESIQGFQPQHF.